This paragraph reports one T cell receptor (beta chain). This specimen comes from a study of technical replicates of blood from a handful of donors. Germline CDR1 is LGHNT and CDR2 is FRNRAP. The trim removed 4 bases at V and 4 bases at J, leaving 6 bases unmatched. CDR3 length: 14 residues. TCRdb's table, derived via immunoSEQ multiplex PCR, lists solely in-frame clones and lacks some. The sample carries 70,000 or so clones, approximately 92% recorded once. The sample consisted of T cells isolated from PBMCs. The gene calls are TRBV12-5 and TRBJ2-7; 8 positions agree with TRBD1. This sequence originates from a human donor in good health. The CDR3 protein is CASGSPGTGYEQYF. The DNA of the CDR3 is TGTGCTAGTGGTTCTCCCGGGACAGGTTACGAGCAGTACTTC.